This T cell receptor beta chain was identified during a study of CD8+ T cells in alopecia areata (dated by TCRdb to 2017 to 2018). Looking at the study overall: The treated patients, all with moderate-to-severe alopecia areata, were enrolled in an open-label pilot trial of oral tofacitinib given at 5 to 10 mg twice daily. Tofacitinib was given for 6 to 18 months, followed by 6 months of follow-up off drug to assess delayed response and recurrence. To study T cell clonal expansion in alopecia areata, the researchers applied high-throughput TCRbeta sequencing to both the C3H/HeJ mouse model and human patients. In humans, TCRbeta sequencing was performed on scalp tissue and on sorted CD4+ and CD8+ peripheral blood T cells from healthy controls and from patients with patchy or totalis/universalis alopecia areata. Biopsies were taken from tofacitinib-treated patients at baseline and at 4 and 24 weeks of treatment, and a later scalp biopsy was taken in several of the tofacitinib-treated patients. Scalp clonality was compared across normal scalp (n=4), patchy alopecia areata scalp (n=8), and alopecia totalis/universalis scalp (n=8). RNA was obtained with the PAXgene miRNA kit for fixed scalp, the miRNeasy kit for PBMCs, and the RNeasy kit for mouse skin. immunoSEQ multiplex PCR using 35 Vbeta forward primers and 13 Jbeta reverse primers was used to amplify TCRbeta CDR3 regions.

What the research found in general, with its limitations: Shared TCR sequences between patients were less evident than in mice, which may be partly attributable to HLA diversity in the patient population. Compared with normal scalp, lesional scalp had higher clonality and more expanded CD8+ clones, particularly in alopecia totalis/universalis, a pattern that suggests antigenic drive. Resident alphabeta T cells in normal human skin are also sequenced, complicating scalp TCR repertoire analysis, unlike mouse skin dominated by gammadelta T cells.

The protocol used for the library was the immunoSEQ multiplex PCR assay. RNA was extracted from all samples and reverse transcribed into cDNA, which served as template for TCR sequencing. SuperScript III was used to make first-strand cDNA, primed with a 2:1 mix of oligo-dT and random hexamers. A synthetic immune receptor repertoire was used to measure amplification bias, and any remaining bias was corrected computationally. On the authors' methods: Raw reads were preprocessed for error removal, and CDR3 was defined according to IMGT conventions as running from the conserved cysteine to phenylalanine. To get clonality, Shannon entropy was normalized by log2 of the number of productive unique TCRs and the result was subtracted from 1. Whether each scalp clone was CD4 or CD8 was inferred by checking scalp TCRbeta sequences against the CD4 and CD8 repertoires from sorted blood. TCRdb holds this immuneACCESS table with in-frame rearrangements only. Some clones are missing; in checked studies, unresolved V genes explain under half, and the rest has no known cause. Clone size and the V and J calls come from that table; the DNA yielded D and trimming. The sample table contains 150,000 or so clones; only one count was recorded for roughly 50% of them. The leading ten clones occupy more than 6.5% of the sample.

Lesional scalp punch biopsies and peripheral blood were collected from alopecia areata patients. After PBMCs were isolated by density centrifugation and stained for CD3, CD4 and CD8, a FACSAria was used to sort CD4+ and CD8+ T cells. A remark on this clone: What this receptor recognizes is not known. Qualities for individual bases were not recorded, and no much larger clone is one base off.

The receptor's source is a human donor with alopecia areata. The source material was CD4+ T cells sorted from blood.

CDR3 reads: CASGLALSGRDYEQYF. The sequence in DNA is TGTGCTAGTGGTTTGGCCCTGAGCGGGCGGGACTACGAGCAGTACTTC. This chain is built from TRBV12-5 and TRBJ2-7; TRBD2 could be the D gene, as 6 bases match. Relative to germline, V is 1 base shorter and J is 3 bases shorter, with 16 bases between their ends. From its cysteine to its phenylalanine, the CDR3 spans 16 amino acids. Only the CDR3 region is kept as DNA, spanning 48 bases read in frame from base 1. In the germline V gene, CDR1 corresponds to LGHNT and CDR2 to FRNRAP.